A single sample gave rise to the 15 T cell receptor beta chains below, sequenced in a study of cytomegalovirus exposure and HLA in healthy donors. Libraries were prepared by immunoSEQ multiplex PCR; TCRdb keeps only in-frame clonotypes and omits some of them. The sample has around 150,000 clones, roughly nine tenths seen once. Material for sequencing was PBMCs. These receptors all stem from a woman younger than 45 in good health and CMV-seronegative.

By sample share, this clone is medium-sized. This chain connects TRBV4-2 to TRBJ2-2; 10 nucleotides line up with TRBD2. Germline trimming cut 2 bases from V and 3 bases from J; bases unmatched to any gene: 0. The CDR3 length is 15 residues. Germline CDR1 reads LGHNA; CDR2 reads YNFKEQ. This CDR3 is CASSQLAGDTGELFF. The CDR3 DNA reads TGTGCCAGCAGCCAACTAGCGGGAGACACCGGGGAGCTGTTTTTT.

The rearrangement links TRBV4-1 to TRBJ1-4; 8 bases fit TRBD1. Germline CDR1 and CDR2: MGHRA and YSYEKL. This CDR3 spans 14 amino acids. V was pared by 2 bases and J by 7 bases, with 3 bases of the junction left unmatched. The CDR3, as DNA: TGCGCCAGCAGCCAAACGACAGGGGTTGAAAAACTGTTTTTT. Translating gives CASSQTTGVEKLFF.

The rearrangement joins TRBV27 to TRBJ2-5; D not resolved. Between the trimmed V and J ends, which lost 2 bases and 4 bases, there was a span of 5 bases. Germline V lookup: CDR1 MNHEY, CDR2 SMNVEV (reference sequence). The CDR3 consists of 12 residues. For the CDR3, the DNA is TGTGCCAGCAGTTTACTGGCAGAGACCCAGTACTTC. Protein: CASSLLAETQYF.

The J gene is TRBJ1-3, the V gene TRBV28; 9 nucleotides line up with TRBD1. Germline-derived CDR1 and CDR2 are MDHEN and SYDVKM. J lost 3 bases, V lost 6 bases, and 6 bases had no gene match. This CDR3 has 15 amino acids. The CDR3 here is CASRSRTGDGNTIYF. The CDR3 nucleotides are TGTGCCAGCAGGTCTAGGACAGGGGATGGAAACACCATATATTTT.

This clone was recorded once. Here the CDR3 DNA reads TGTGCCAGCAGCTTGGTTGGGCGGGAGGGCCAGAGCACAGATACGCAGTATTTT. Its translation: CASSLVGREGQSTDTQYF. V is TRBV5-6 and J is TRBJ2-3; 9 bases match TRBD2. V shed 0 bases and J 0 bases; nucleotides not matched to a gene: 8. Germline V gives CDR1 SGHDT, CDR2 YYEEEE. The CDR3 covers 18 residues.

This CDR3 is CASKEAMNTGELFF. The CDR3 DNA sequence: TGCGCCAGCAAGGAGGCCATGAACACCGGGGAGCTGTTTTTT. The genes are TRBV5-1 and TRBJ2-2; possibly TRBD2 for D (5 bases). Germline CDR1 SGHRS, CDR2 YFSETQ. The V end was cut by 6 bases, the J end by 1 base, with 10 bases between. There are 14 residues in the CDR3.

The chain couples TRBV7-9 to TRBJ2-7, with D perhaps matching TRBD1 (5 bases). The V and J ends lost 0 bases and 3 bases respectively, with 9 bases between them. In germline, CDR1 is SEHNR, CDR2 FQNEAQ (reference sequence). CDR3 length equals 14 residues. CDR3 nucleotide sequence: TGTGCCAGCAGCTTAGCGGTGACAGACTACGAGCAGTACTTC. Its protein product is CASSLAVTDYEQYF.

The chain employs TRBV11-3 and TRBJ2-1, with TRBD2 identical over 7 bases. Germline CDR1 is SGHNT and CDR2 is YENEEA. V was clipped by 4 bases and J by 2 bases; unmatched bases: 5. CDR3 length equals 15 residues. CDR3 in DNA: TGTGCCAGCAGCTGGGGCGGGAGAGCCTACAATGAGCAGTTCTTC. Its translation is CASSWGGRAYNEQFF. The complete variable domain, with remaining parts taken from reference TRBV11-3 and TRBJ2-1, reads EAGVVQSPRYKIIEKKQPVAFWCNPISGHNTLYWYLQNLGQGPELLIRYENEEAVDDSQLPKDRFSAERLKGVDSTLKIQPAELGDSAVYLCASSWGGRAYNEQFFGPGTRLTVL.

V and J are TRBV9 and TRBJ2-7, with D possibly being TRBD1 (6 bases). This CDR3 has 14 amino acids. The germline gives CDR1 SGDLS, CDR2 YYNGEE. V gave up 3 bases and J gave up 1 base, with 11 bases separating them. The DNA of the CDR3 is TGTGCCAGCAGCGCCGGGACAAGGTCCTACGAGCAGTACTTC. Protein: CASSAGTRSYEQYF.

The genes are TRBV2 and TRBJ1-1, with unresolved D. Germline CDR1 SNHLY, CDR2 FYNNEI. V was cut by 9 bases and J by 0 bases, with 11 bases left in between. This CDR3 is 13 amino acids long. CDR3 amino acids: CASVGSMNTEAFF. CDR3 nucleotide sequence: TGTGCCAGTGTAGGTTCCATGAACACTGAAGCTTTCTTT.

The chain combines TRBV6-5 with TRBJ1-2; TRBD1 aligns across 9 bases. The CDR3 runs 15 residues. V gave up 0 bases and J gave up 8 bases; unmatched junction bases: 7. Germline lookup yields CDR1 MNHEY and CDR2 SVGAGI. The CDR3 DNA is TGTGCCAGCAGTTACTCGAGAGGGACAGGGAGAGGCTACACCTTC. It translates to CASSYSRGTGRGYTF.

DNA for the CDR3: TGTGCCAGCAGTTTAGTTGGGGACTACCCTTCCTACGAGCAGTACTTC. This encodes CASSLVGDYPSYEQYF. This chain joins TRBV27 and TRBJ2-7; 7 nucleotides agree with TRBD2. The CDR3 runs 16 residues. Per the germline V gene, CDR1 is MNHEY and CDR2 is SMNVEV (reference sequence). Trimming removed 2 bases from V and 1 base from J; junction bases left unmatched: 8.

The CDR3 protein is CAWSVGALGSYEQYF. DNA of the CDR3: TGTGCCTGGAGTGTAGGGGCCCTCGGCTCCTACGAGCAGTACTTC. V is TRBV30 and J is TRBJ2-7, with D maybe TRBD1 (5 bases). The CDR3 is 15 amino acids. Trimming shortened V by 0 bases and J by 0 bases, and 12 bases separated the two germline ends. CDR1 and CDR2 from the germline V gene are GTSNPN and SVGIG (reference sequence).

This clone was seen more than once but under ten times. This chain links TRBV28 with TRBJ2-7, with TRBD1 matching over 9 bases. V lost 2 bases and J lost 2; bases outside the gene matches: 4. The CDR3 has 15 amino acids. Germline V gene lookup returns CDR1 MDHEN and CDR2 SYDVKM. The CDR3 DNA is TGTGCCAGCAGTTTACCCGGGACAGGGACCTACGAGCAGTACTTC. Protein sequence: CASSLPGTGTYEQYF.

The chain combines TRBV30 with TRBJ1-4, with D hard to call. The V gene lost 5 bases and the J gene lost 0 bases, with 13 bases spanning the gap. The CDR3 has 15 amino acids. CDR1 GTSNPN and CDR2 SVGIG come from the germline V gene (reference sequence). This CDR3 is CAWCPKSTTNEKLFF. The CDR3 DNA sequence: TGTGCCTGGTGCCCCAAGAGTACAACTAATGAAAAACTGTTTTTT.